This TCR beta chain appears in the sequencing data of a study of vaccination and CD4 T cells after COVID-19. By share of the sample, this clonotype is medium-sized. The antigen is undetermined. Documented treatment: approximately nine-day PBMC culture with coronavirus spike peptide pools or control peptides (ViraFEST assay). Between the trimmed V and J ends, which lost 3 bases and 7 bases, there was a span of 19 bases. Looked up from germline, CDR1 is KGHDR and CDR2 is SFDVKD. The CDR3 contains 16 residues. The Oncomine TCR Beta short-read assay was applied to DNA of cultured CD4+ T cells. MiXCR, run by TCRdb on the PCR reads, gives a single entry per CDR3 protein. The sample yields roughly 10,000 distinct CDR3 sequences, approximately 70% seen once.

Sequenced input: CD4+ T cells from blood, cultured in vitro. The gene calls are TRBV24-1 and TRBJ2-3; tentative D call: TRBD1 (5 bases). This receptor was identified in a human donor who had recovered from COVID-19. The CDR3 nucleotides read TGTGCCACCAGTGATGCAACAGGACAAAGTCGAAATACGCAGTATTTT. Its translation is CATSDATGQSRNTQYF.